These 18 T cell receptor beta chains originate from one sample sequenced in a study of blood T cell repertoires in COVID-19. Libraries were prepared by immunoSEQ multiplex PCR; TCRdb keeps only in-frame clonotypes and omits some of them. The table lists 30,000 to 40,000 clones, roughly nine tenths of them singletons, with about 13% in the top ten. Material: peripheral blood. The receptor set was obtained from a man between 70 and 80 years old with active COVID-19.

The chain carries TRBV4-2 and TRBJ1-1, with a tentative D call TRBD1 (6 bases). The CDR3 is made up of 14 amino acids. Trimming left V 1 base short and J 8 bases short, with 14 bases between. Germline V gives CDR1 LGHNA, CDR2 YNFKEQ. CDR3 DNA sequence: TGTGCCAGCAGCCAAGCAATAGGGGGTATGGAAGCTTTCTTT. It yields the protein CASSQAIGGMEAFF.

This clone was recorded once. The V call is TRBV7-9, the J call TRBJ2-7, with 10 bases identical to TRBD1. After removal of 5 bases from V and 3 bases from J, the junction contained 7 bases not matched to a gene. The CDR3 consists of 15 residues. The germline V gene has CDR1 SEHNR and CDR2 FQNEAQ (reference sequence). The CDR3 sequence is CASSDSGTGVYEQYF. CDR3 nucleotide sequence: TGTGCCAGCAGCGATTCCGGGACAGGGGTCTACGAGCAGTACTTC.

This chain's CDR3 is CASSQDLVSEQYF. In nucleotides, the CDR3 is TGTGCCAGCAGCCAAGATCTAGTCTCCGAGCAGTACTTC. V gene TRBV14 combines with J gene TRBJ2-7; D is unclear. This CDR3 is 13 amino acids long. CDR1 SGHDN and CDR2 FVKESK come from the germline V gene. Trimming took off 0 bases at V and 6 bases at J, with 9 bases between the two ends.

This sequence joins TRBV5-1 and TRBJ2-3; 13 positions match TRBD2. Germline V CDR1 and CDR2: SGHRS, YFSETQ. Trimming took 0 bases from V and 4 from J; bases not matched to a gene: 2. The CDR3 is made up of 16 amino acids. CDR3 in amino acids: CASSLGGTSGADTQYF. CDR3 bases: TGCGCCAGCAGCTTGGGGGGGACTAGCGGGGCAGATACGCAGTATTTT. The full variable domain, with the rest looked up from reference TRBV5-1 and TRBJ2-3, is KAGVTQTPRYLIKTRGQQVTLSCSPISGHRSVSWYQQTPGQGLQFLFEYFSETQRNKGNFPGRFSGRQFSNSRSEMNVSTLELGDSALYLCASSLGGTSGADTQYFGPGTRLTVL.

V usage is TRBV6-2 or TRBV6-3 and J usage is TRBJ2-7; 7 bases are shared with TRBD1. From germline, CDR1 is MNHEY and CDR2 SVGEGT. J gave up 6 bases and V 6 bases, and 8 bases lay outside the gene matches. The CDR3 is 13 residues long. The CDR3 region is CASRYDRASEQYF. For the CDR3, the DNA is TGTGCCAGCAGATACGACAGGGCCTCCGAGCAGTACTTC.

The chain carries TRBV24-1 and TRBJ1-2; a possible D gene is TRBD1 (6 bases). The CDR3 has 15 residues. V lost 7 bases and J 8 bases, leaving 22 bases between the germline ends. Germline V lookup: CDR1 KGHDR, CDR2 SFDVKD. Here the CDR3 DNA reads TGTGCCACCAGGGACAGTTCCGGTACCGGGGAGGGCTACACCTTC. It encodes CATRDSSGTGEGYTF.

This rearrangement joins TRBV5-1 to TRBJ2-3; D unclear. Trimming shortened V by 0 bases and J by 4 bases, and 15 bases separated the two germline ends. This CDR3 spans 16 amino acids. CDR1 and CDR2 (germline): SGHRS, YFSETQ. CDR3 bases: TGCGCCAGCAGCTTGGGAGGTACGGCTGGCGCAGATACGCAGTATTTT. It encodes CASSLGGTAGADTQYF.

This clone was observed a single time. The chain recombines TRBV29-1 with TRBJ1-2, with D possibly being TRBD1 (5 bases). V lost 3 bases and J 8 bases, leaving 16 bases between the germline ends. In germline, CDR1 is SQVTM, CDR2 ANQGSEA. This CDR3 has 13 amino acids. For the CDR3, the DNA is TGCAGCGTTGACAGGGACTCTGGCTTAGGCTACACCTTC. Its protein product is CSVDRDSGLGYTF.

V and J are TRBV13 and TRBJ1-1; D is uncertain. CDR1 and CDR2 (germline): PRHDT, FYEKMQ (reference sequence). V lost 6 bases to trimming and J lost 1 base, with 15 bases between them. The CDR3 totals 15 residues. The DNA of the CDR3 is TGTGCCAGCAGTCCGAGCGGGGTGAGGAACACTGAAGCTTTCTTT. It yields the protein CASSPSGVRNTEAFF.

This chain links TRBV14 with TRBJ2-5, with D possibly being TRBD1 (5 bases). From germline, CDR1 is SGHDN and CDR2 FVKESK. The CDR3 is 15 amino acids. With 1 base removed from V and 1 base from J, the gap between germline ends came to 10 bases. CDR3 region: CASSQVAGSQETQYF. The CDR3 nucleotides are TGTGCCAGCAGCCAAGTCGCAGGGTCCCAAGAGACCCAGTACTTC.

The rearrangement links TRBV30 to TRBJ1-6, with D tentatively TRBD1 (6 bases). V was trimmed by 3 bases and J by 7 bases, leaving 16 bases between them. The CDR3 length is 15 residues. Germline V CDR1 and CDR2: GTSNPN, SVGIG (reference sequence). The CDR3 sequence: CAWRLGHRGNSPLHF. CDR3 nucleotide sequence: TGTGCCTGGAGGCTGGGACATCGAGGAAATTCACCCCTCCACTTT.

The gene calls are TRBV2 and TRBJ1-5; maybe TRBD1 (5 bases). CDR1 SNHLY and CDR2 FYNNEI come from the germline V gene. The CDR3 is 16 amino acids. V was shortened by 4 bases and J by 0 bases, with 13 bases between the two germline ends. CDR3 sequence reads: CASSGTGGPSNQPQHF. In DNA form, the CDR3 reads TGTGCCAGCAGTGGGACGGGGGGTCCTAGCAATCAGCCCCAGCATTTT. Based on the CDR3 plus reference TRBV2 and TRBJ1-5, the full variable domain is EPEVTQTPSHQVTQMGQEVILRCVPISNHLYFYWYRQILGQKVEFLVSFYNNEISEKSEIFDDQFSVERPDGSNFTLKIRSTKLEDSAMYFCASSGTGGPSNQPQHFGDGTRLSIL.

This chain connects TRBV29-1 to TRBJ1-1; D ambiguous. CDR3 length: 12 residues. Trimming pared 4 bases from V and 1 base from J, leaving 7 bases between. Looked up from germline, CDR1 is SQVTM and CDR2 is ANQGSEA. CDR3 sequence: CSVVTGNTEAFF. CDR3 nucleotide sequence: TGCAGCGTTGTCACGGGGAACACTGAAGCTTTCTTT.

The CDR3 DNA sequence: TGTGCCAGCAGCTTGTCTCTTCTAGCGGGAGCACGACGCGAGCAGTACTTC. The encoded protein is CASSLSLLAGARREQYF. The J gene is TRBJ2-7, the V gene TRBV5-4; 10 bases match TRBD2. Per germline, CDR1 SGHNT and CDR2 YYREEE (reference sequence). The ends lost 1 base at V and 6 bases at J; junction bases unmatched: 13. The CDR3 covers 17 residues. Full variable domain (remainder filled in from reference TRBV5-4 and TRBJ2-7): ETGVTQSPTHLIKTRGQQVTLRCSSQSGHNTVSWYQQALGQGPQFIFQYYREEENGRGNFPPRFSGLQFPNYSSELNVNALELDDSALYLCASSLSLLAGARREQYFGPGTRLTVT.

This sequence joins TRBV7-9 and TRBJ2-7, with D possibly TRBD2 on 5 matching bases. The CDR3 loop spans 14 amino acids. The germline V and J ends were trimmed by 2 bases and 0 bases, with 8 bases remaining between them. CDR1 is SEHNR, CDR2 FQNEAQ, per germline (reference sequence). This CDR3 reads CASSLSRDSYEQYF. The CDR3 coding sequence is TGTGCCAGCAGCTTATCGAGGGACTCCTACGAGCAGTACTTC.

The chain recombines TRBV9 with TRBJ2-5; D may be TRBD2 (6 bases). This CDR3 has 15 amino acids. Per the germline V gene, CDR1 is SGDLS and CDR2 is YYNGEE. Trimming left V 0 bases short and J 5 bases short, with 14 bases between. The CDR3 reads CASSVDPTGVETQYF. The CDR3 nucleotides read TGTGCCAGCAGCGTAGACCCCACGGGAGTTGAGACCCAGTACTTC.

The CDR3 protein is CASSQDRGEGNEQFF. The DNA for the CDR3 is TGCGCCAGCAGCCAAGATCGCGGTGAGGGCAATGAGCAGTTCTTC. The V and J genes are TRBV4-3 and TRBJ2-1; maybe TRBD2 (5 bases). Germline V gene sequence: CDR1 LGHNA, CDR2 YSLEER. CDR3 length: 15 residues. The V and J ends lost 0 bases and 6 bases respectively, with 12 bases between them.

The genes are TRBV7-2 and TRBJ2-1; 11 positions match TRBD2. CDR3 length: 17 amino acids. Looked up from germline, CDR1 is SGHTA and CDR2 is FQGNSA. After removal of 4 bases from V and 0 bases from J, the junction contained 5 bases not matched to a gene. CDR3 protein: CASSSRGLAGSYNEQFF. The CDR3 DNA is TGTGCCAGCAGCTCAAGAGGACTAGCGGGCTCCTACAATGAGCAGTTCTTC. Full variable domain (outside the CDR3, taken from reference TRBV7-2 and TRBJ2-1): GAGVSQSPSNKVTEKGKDVELRCDPISGHTALYWYRQSLGQGLEFLIYFQGNSAPDKSGLPSDRFSAERTGGSVSTLTIQRTQQEDSAVYLCASSSRGLAGSYNEQFFGPGTRLTVL.